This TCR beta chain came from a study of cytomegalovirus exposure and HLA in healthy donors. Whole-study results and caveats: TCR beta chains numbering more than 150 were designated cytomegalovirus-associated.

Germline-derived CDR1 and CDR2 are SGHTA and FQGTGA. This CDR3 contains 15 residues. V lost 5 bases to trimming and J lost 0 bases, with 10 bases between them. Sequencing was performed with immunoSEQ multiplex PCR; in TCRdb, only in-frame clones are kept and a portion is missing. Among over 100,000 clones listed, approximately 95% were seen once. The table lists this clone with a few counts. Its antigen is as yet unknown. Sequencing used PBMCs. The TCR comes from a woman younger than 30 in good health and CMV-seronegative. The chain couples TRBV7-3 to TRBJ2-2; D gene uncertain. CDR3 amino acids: CASSPDYANTGELFF. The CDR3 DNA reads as TGTGCCAGCAGCCCAGATTACGCGAACACCGGGGAGCTGTTTTTT.